The 22 T cell receptor beta chains below all came from one sample that was sequenced in a study of T cell responses to AZD1222 COVID-19 vaccine. The data were produced by immunoSEQ multiplex PCR, yet TCRdb's version contains in-frame clones alone and is incomplete. In the table there are under 120,000 clones, nearly 90% of which are singletons. Specimen: peripheral blood, collected 28 days after the second AZD1222 dose. The receptors shown here come from an adult who received the AZD1222 COVID-19 vaccine.

This rearrangement joins TRBV28 to TRBJ1-1; D is unresolved. V lost 6 bases, J lost 6 bases, and 11 bases lay in between. The CDR3 totals 12 residues. Germline V gene sequence: CDR1 MDHEN, CDR2 SYDVKM. The chain's CDR3 is CASRVGQAEAFF. In DNA form, the CDR3 reads TGTGCCAGCAGAGTAGGGCAGGCTGAAGCTTTCTTT.

This sequence joins TRBV27 and TRBJ2-7, with 9 bases fitting TRBD2. Germline V gives CDR1 MNHEY, CDR2 SMNVEV (reference sequence). This CDR3 contains 14 residues. Trimming cost V 7 bases and J 5 bases; bases outside gene matches: 9. The CDR3: CASILAGGRDEQYF. The CDR3 DNA reads TGTGCCAGCATCCTCGCGGGAGGGAGAGACGAGCAGTACTTC.

The chain recombines TRBV3-1 (or the pseudogene TRBV3-2) with TRBJ2-7; 7 bases align to TRBD1. Germline V lookup: CDR1 LGHDT, CDR2 YNNKEL (reference sequence). The V gene end was trimmed by 4 bases and the J gene end by 1 base; junction bases not matched to a gene: 4. This CDR3 is 14 amino acids long. The CDR3 reads CASSPGTVSYEQYF. The CDR3 region has the DNA TGTGCCAGCAGCCCCGGGACAGTTTCCTACGAGCAGTACTTC.

This chain links TRBV6-1 with TRBJ1-5, with D uncertain. Looked up from germline, CDR1 is MNHNS and CDR2 is SASEGT. Trimming cost V 4 bases and J 1 base, with 14 bases left between them. This CDR3 has 16 residues. For the CDR3, the DNA is TGTGCCAGCAGTGCTAGGGCCAGCCTAAGCAATCAGCCCCAGCATTTT. It codes for CASSARASLSNQPQHF.

The chain carries TRBV18 and TRBJ2-7; TRBD1 matches at 8 bases. Germline values: CDR1 KGHSH, CDR2 LQKENI. This CDR3 has 15 residues. V lost 3 bases and J lost 6; bases outside the gene matches: 10. CDR3 residues: CASSPTDRVYGEQYF. CDR3 nucleotide sequence: TGTGCCAGCTCACCCACGGACAGGGTGTACGGCGAGCAGTACTTC.

The chain uses TRBV2 and TRBJ1-2; D unresolved. This CDR3 contains 12 residues. The germline gives CDR1 SNHLY, CDR2 FYNNEI. V was pared by 6 bases and J by 6 bases, with 11 bases between. The chain's CDR3 is CASSIKWDGYTF. The CDR3 DNA reads as TGTGCCAGCAGCATAAAGTGGGATGGCTACACCTTC.

This clone occurred once. The rearrangement joins TRBV6-5 to TRBJ1-2, with D possibly matching TRBD1 (5 bases). This CDR3 is built from 14 residues. Per germline, CDR1 MNHEY and CDR2 SVGAGI. The V end lost 2 bases, the J end lost 6 bases, and 13 bases lay between the germline ends. The CDR3 sequence is CASSYGARVDGYTF. The CDR3 DNA follows: TGTGCCAGCAGTTACGGGGCCAGGGTGGATGGCTACACCTTC.

This chain uses TRBV23-1 with TRBJ2-3; perhaps TRBD1 as D (5 bases). TRBV23-1 is an ORF, and what it does is uncertain. The CDR3 is 18 amino acids. The V and J ends lost 7 bases and 1 base respectively, with 24 bases between them. The CDR3, as DNA: TGCGCCAGCACCTCCTCTGGACAACCTCTATTAGGCACAGATACGCAGTATTTT. It specifies CASTSSGQPLLGTDTQYF.

This sequence joins TRBV6-2 or TRBV6-3 and TRBJ1-2; no clear D gene. The CDR3 has 12 residues. Germline assignment: CDR1 MNHEY and CDR2 SVGEGT. Trimming removed 6 bases at V and 4 bases at J, with 9 bases between. The CDR3 protein is CASSPFLYGYTF. The CDR3 DNA follows: TGTGCCAGCAGCCCCTTTCTCTATGGCTACACCTTC.

This clone was detected once. The genes are TRBV15 and TRBJ1-4, with D possibly TRBD1 on 6 matching bases. V lost 5 bases and J lost 5, with 15 bases in between. Germline values: CDR1 LNHNV, CDR2 YYDKDF (reference sequence). This CDR3 has 15 residues. The CDR3 DNA follows: TGTGCCACCAGCGCGTCAGGGGCAGGCAATGAAAAACTGTTTTTT. Its translation: CATSASGAGNEKLFF.

The V and J genes are TRBV19 and TRBJ2-1; 8 bases are a match to TRBD1. The CDR3 runs to 14 residues. Germline CDR1 is LNHDA and CDR2 is SQIVND (reference sequence). The V and J ends lost 7 bases and 3 bases, in that order; junction bases with no gene match: 5. The CDR3 DNA sequence: TGTGCCAGTAAGAGGGGACAGGACTACAATGAGCAGTTCTTC. Protein product: CASKRGQDYNEQFF.

The rearrangement links TRBV7-9 to TRBJ1-1; D remains ambiguous. This CDR3 spans 15 amino acids. V was shortened by 0 bases and J by 0 bases, with 8 bases between the two germline ends. Germline CDR1 SEHNR, CDR2 FQNEAQ (reference sequence). CDR3 DNA: TGTGCCAGCAGCTTAGCTCAGTCTATGAACACTGAAGCTTTCTTT. Translated: CASSLAQSMNTEAFF.

In this sample, this clone turned up a few times. The rearrangement joins TRBV6-1 to TRBJ1-6; 7 bases map to TRBD1. The germline V gene has CDR1 MNHNS and CDR2 SASEGT. The V and J ends lost 2 bases and 7 bases, in that order; junction bases with no gene match: 5. The CDR3 runs to 15 residues. The CDR3 sequence is CASSETGEGNSPLHF. The CDR3 DNA follows: TGTGCCAGCAGTGAAACAGGGGAGGGAAATTCACCCCTCCACTTT.

The rearrangement links TRBV7-6 to TRBJ1-1, with no clear D. The V end lost 5 bases, the J end lost 0 bases, and 13 bases lay between the germline ends. The CDR3 extends over 15 amino acids. CDR1 and CDR2 (germline): SGHVS, FNYEAQ. This chain's CDR3 is CASSLAGSLNTEAFF. As DNA, the CDR3 is TGTGCCAGCAGCCTGGCGGGCAGCCTGAACACTGAAGCTTTCTTT.

The chain has TRBV7-9 and TRBJ2-7; D might be TRBD1 (5 bases). The V end was cut by 2 bases, the J end by 4 bases, with 9 bases between. There are 13 residues in the CDR3. Germline V gives CDR1 SEHNR, CDR2 FQNEAQ (reference sequence). CDR3 amino acids: CASSLSGPYEQYF. CDR3 DNA sequence: TGTGCCAGCAGCTTATCAGGGCCGTACGAGCAGTACTTC.

CDR3 protein: CSARITWGYTF. CDR3 nucleotides: TGCAGTGCAAGAATCACCTGGGGCTACACCTTC. This chain uses TRBV20-1 with TRBJ1-2; D gene uncertain. The CDR3 is 11 residues long. With 6 bases removed from V and 8 bases from J, the gap between germline ends came to 13 bases. The germline V gene encodes CDR1 DFQATT and CDR2 SNEGSKA (reference sequence).

The J gene is TRBJ1-3, the V gene TRBV14; 7 bases agree with TRBD1. The V segment lost 4 bases and the J segment 0 bases; nucleotides outside the gene matches: 6. Germline values: CDR1 SGHDN, CDR2 FVKESK. There are 16 residues in the CDR3. DNA of the CDR3: TGTGCCAGCAGCCTACGGACAGGAATCTCTGGAAACACCATATATTTT. It encodes CASSLRTGISGNTIYF.

The chain couples TRBV19 to TRBJ2-1; possibly TRBD2 for D (6 bases). The CDR3 is 15 amino acids. Germline CDR1 LNHDA, CDR2 SQIVND (reference sequence). Trimming took off 1 base at V and 10 bases at J, with 17 bases between the two ends. This CDR3 is CASSIVKWGEPEQFF. CDR3 in DNA: TGTGCCAGTAGTATAGTCAAGTGGGGGGAACCAGAGCAGTTCTTC. Together with reference TRBV19 and TRBJ2-1, the CDR3 gives the full variable domain: DGGITQSPKYLFRKEGQNVTLSCEQNLNHDAMYWYRQDPGQGLRLIYYSQIVNDFQKGDIAEGYSVSREKKESFPLTVTSAQKNPTAFYLCASSIVKWGEPEQFFGPGTRLTVL.

This chain joins TRBV10-3 and TRBJ1-5; TRBD1 is a possible D gene (6 bases). Trimming took 4 bases from V and 5 from J, leaving 12 bases between them. The CDR3 is 14 residues long. Germline CDR1 is ENHRY and CDR2 is SYGVKD. The CDR3 bases are TGTGCCATCAGTGGGAACAGGGCGCATCAGCCCCAGCATTTT. Its translation is CAISGNRAHQPQHF.

V usage is TRBV28 and J usage is TRBJ2-7, with D perhaps TRBD2 (5 bases). The CDR3 totals 14 residues. Germline V gene data show CDR1 as MDHEN and CDR2 as SYDVKM. Deletions cut 6 bases from V and 9 bases from J, with 21 bases between. The CDR3 sequence is CASSPPGIPSAQYF. The CDR3 DNA reads TGTGCCAGCAGCCCCCCCGGGATACCCTCTGCGCAGTACTTC.

This chain uses TRBV28 with TRBJ1-5, with D unclear. Germline V gene data show CDR1 as MDHEN and CDR2 as SYDVKM. The CDR3 runs 19 residues. The V and J ends lost 3 bases and 0 bases respectively, with 21 bases between them. CDR3 coding DNA: TGTGCCAGCAGTTTTATTAGGGTATTACGGGGTAATAGCAATCAGCCCCAGCATTTT. The encoded protein is CASSFIRVLRGNSNQPQHF. The entire variable domain, with the rest obtained from reference TRBV28 and TRBJ1-5, is as follows: DVKVTQSSRYLVKRTGEKVFLECVQDMDHENMFWYRQDPGLGLRLIYFSYDVKMKEKGDIPEGYSVSREKKERFSLILESASTNQTSMYLCASSFIRVLRGNSNQPQHFGDGTRLSIL.

The chain uses TRBV28 and TRBJ2-1; TRBD1 matches 9 bases. V dropped 2 bases and J dropped 6; count of bases not matched to a gene: 5. Germline V lookup: CDR1 MDHEN, CDR2 SYDVKM. This CDR3 has 15 residues. The CDR3 sequence is CASSLGDRDTNEQFF. CDR3 in DNA: TGTGCCAGCAGTTTAGGGGACAGGGACACCAATGAGCAGTTCTTC.